The clone carrying this T cell receptor (beta chain) was observed many times. Its specificity is not known. The record originates from a study of CD8+CD57+ T cells in acquired aplastic anemia. Background on the study: Sorted cells (CD4+ and CD8+) yielded DNA amounts that averaged approximately 2.9 ug.

Study conclusions and caveats: In CD8+ cells, Simpson's diversity showed no significant difference between patients and controls. Patients and controls shared about 30 CD8+ CDR3 sequences.

The CDR3 consists of 11 residues. Per the germline V gene, CDR1 is MNHEY and CDR2 is SVGEGT. The V end lost 8 bases, the J end lost 4 bases, and 8 bases lay between the germline ends. Genomic DNA acted as the template from which TCR beta VDJ combination and CDR3 sequence profiling were carried out. TCRdb reprocessed the reads with MiXCR, giving one entry per CDR3 protein. The sample has about 270,000 distinct CDR3 sequences; 55% to 60% are singletons. Source material: sorted CD4+, CD8+, or CD8+CD57+ T cells (not recorded which) from PBMCs. This sequence originates from a human donor with severe aplastic anemia or a healthy control (not recorded which). V usage is TRBV6-2 or TRBV6-3 and J usage is TRBJ1-2, with no clear D. The CDR3 protein is CASAEAYGYTF. In nucleotides, the CDR3 is TGTGCCAGCGCGGAGGCCTATGGCTACACCTTC.